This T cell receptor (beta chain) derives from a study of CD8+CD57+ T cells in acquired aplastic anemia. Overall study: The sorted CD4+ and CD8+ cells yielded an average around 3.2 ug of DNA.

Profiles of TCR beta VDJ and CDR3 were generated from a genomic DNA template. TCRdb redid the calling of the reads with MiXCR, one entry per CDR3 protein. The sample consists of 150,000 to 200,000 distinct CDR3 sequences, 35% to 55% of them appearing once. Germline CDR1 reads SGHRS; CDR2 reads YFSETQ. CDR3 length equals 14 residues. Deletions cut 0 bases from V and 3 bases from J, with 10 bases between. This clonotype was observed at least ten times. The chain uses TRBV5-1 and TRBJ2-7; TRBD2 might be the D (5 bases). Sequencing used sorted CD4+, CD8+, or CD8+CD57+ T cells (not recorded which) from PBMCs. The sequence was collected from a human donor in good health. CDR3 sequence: CASSLGGVFYEQYF. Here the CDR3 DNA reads TGCGCCAGCAGCTTGGGGGGAGTTTTCTACGAGCAGTACTTC.